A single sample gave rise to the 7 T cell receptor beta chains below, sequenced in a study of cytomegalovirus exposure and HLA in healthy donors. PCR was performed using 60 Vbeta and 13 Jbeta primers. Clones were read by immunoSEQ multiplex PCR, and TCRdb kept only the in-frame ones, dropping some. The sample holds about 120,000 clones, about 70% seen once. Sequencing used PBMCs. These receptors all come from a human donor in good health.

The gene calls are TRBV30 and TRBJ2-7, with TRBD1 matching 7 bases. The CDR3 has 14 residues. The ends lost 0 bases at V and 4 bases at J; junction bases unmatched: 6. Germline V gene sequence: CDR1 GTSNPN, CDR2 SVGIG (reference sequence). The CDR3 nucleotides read TGTGCCTGGAGTGTACGACAGGGCCGGTACGAGCAGTACTTC. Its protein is CAWSVRQGRYEQYF.

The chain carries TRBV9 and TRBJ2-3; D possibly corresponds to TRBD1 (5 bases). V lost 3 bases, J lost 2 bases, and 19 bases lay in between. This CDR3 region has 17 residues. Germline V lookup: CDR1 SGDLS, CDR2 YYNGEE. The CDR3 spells CASSARDPARYTDTQYF. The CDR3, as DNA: TGTGCCAGCAGCGCCAGGGATCCGGCCAGATACACAGATACGCAGTATTTT.

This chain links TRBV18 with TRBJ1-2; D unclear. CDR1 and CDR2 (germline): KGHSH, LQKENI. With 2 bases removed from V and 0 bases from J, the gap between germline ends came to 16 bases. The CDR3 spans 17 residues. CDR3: CASSPRSEILPNYGYTF. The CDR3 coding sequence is TGTGCCAGCTCACCAAGGTCGGAGATTTTGCCTAACTATGGCTACACCTTC.

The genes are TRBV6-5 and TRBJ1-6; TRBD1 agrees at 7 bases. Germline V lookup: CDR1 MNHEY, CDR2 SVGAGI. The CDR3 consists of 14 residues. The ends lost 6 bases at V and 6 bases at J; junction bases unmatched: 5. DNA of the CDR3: TGTGCCAGCAGGGGCGCAGGGGGTAATTCACCCCTCCACTTT. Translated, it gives CASRGAGGNSPLHF.

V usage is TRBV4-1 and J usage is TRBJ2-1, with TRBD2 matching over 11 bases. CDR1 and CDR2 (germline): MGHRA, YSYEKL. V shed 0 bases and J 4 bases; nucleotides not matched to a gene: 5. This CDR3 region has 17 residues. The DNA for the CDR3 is TGCGCCAGCAGCCAAGATCTTAGGACTAGCGGGTACAATGAGCAGTTCTTC. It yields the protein CASSQDLRTSGYNEQFF.

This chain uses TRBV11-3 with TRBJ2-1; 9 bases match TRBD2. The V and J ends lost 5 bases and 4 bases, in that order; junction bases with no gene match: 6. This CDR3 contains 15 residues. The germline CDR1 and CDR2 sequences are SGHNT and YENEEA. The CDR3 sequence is CASSPGTSPYNEQFF. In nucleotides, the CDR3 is TGTGCCAGCAGCCCGGGGACTAGCCCATACAATGAGCAGTTCTTC.

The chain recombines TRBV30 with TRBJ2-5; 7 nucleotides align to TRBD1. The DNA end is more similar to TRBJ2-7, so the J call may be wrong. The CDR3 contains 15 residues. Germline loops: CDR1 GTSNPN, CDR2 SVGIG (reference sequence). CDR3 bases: TGTGCCTGGAGTGAAGACAGGGTGTTCACCTACGAGCAGTACTTC. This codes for CAWSEDRVFTYEQYF.